The 27 T cell receptor beta chains listed next were all sequenced from one sample in a study of CD8+CD57+ T cells in acquired aplastic anemia. The template used for profiling TCR beta VDJ and CDR3 was genomic DNA. MiXCR, applied by TCRdb to the reads, yields one record per CDR3 protein. The sample carries over 150,000 distinct CDR3 sequences, approximately 40% recorded once. The sequenced sample was sorted CD4+, CD8+, or CD8+CD57+ T cells (not recorded which) from PBMCs. These receptors all come from a human donor in good health.

The V call is TRBV2, the J call TRBJ1-1; D ambiguous. V shed 8 bases and J shed 1 base, with 17 bases lying between them. The CDR3 consists of 15 residues. Germline V gene sequence: CDR1 SNHLY, CDR2 FYNNEI. CDR3 residues: CASVILPDQNTEAFF. CDR3 DNA sequence: TGTGCCAGCGTTATCCTGCCGGACCAGAACACTGAAGCTTTCTTT.

This clonotype was observed once. The rearrangement joins TRBV20-1 to TRBJ2-6; D gene ambiguous. The CDR3 is 15 amino acids. The V end lost 6 bases, the J end lost 0 bases, and 12 bases lay between the germline ends. Germline loops: CDR1 DFQATT, CDR2 SNEGSKA (reference sequence). CDR3 region: CSAPGLCSGANVLTF. The DNA of the CDR3 is TGCAGTGCCCCCGGGCTGTGCTCTGGGGCCAACGTCCTGACTTTC.

The CDR3, as DNA: TGTGCCAGCAGCCCGCATTCTGGGGGCGCGGGAGAGACCCAGTACTTC. It codes for CASSPHSGGAGETQYF. The chain is built from TRBV5-4 and TRBJ2-5, with D perhaps TRBD1 (6 bases). Germline V CDR1 and CDR2: SGHNT, YYREEE (reference sequence). This CDR3 has 16 residues. The V and J ends lost 4 bases and 4 bases respectively, with 20 bases between them.

This clonotype has only one observation. The V call is TRBV6-1, the J call TRBJ2-3; TRBD2 matches 14 bases. Germline V gives CDR1 MNHNS, CDR2 SASEGT. With V trimmed by 4 bases and J by 3 bases, 6 bases remained unmatched. The CDR3 contains 17 residues. The CDR3 nucleotides are TGTGCCAGCAGTGTCGAGACTAGCGGGGGGGCTACAGATACGCAGTATTTT. It is translated as CASSVETSGGATDTQYF.

The rearrangement links TRBV10-1 to TRBJ2-7, with 7 positions matching TRBD1. The CDR3 has 15 amino acids. Per the germline V gene, CDR1 is WNHNN and CDR2 is SYGVQD (reference sequence). The V and J ends lost 5 bases and 5 bases, in that order; junction bases with no gene match: 12. This CDR3 reads CASSPDRELKDEQYF. The DNA of the CDR3 is TGCGCCAGCAGTCCCGACAGGGAACTTAAAGACGAGCAGTACTTC.

The CDR3 here is CATSRDLTERNQPQHF. DNA for the CDR3: TGTGCCACCAGCAGAGATTTAACAGAACGAAATCAGCCCCAGCATTTT. The chain combines TRBV15 with TRBJ1-5; D is unclear. Per germline, CDR1 LNHNV and CDR2 YYDKDF (reference sequence). Trimming removed 0 bases at V and 4 bases at J, with 13 bases between. The CDR3 sequence is 16 residues long.

This clonotype turned up a few times. The CDR3 sequence: CASSPRISGEQFF. The CDR3 nucleotides read TGTGCCAGCAGCCCAAGAATCTCCGGTGAGCAGTTCTTC. The chain employs TRBV6-1 and TRBJ2-1; D gene uncertain. V dropped 6 bases and J dropped 9 bases, with 15 bases sitting between them. CDR3 length: 13 amino acids. The V gene's germline CDR1 is MNHNS and CDR2 SASEGT.

This clonotype was counted at least ten times. This chain uses TRBV7-2 with TRBJ1-5; tentatively, D is TRBD1 (5 bases). CDR1 SGHTA and CDR2 FQGNSA come from the germline V gene. The CDR3 has 15 amino acids. V dropped 5 bases and J dropped 6 bases, with 17 bases sitting between them. CDR3 DNA: TGTGCCAGCAGCGGGGCGGTCGCGGAAGGTCAGCCCCAGCATTTT. Its protein is CASSGAVAEGQPQHF.

V and J are TRBV7-9 and TRBJ1-2, with D uncertain. CDR3 length equals 15 residues. Germline values: CDR1 SEHNR, CDR2 FQNEAQ (reference sequence). Deletions cut 0 bases from V and 5 bases from J, with 13 bases between. CDR3 nucleotides: TGTGCCAGCAGCTTAGCAGCCAGCCTACAGTATGGCTACACCTTC. Its translation is CASSLAASLQYGYTF.

This sequence joins TRBV12-3 or TRBV12-4 and TRBJ1-5; D is perhaps TRBD1 (6 bases). The CDR3 spans 16 residues. Trimming removed 4 bases from V and 0 bases from J, with 13 bases in between. The CDR3 coding sequence is TGTGCCAGCAGTTCTGGACAGTGGGGTAGCAATCAGCCCCAGCATTTT. Translation gives CASSSGQWGSNQPQHF.

This chain uses TRBV20-1 with TRBJ1-2, with D possibly matching TRBD1 (5 bases). Germline V CDR1 and CDR2: DFQATT, SNEGSKA (reference sequence). The CDR3 is made up of 11 amino acids. The V end was cut by 3 bases, the J end by 7 bases, with 9 bases between. The CDR3 protein is CSARSGGGYTF. The CDR3 DNA reads TGCAGTGCTAGGAGCGGGGGTGGCTACACCTTC.

This clonotype was seen only a few times. V is TRBV27 and J is TRBJ2-1; D perhaps matches TRBD2 (6 bases). The CDR3 is 16 amino acids. Per germline, CDR1 MNHEY and CDR2 SMNVEV (reference sequence). V gave up 6 bases and J gave up 4 bases, with 19 bases separating them. The CDR3 DNA sequence: TGTGCCAGCAGCCGTCTGGGGGGATCTGTGTACAATGAGCAGTTCTTC. This codes for CASSRLGGSVYNEQFF.

V is TRBV10-3 and J is TRBJ2-7, with unresolved D. Germline CDR1 ENHRY, CDR2 SYGVKD. V gave up 5 bases and J gave up 2 bases, with 7 bases separating them. The CDR3 covers 12 residues. The CDR3 coding sequence is TGTGCCATCAGTAAGGAGACCTACGAGCAGTACTTC. It specifies CAISKETYEQYF.

This clonotype was picked up many times. The chain joins TRBV6-1 to TRBJ1-3, with 7 bases aligning to TRBD1. This CDR3 region has 13 residues. CDR1 is MNHNS, CDR2 SASEGT, per germline. Germline trimming cut 10 bases from V and 5 bases from J; bases unmatched to any gene: 8. The CDR3 reads CATSRQGRNTIYF. CDR3 DNA sequence: TGTGCCACCTCTAGACAGGGACGAAACACCATATATTTT.

The chain has TRBV19 and TRBJ1-2; D gene uncertain. The CDR3 loop spans 14 amino acids. Trimming took off 3 bases at V and 5 bases at J, with 13 bases between the two ends. Germline-derived CDR1 and CDR2 are LNHDA and SQIVND (reference sequence). The chain's CDR3 is CASSMGRNPYGYTF. The CDR3 DNA sequence: TGTGCCAGTAGTATGGGCAGGAATCCTTATGGCTACACCTTC.

This clonotype was recorded at least ten times. The chain uses TRBV5-8 and TRBJ2-2; the D call may be TRBD1 or TRBD2 (5 bases each). The CDR3 has 14 amino acids. CDR1 is SGHTS, CDR2 YDEGEE, per germline. V was clipped by 4 bases and J by 5 bases, with 12 bases between them. In DNA form, the CDR3 reads TGTGCCAGCAGCACCGGGACGGGGACCGGGGAGCTGTTTTTT. It encodes CASSTGTGTGELFF.

CDR3 nucleotides: TGTGCCAGCAGTTACTTAGGGACGGGAGGCGGGGAGCTGTTTTTT. The encoded protein is CASSYLGTGGGELFF. The chain carries TRBV6-5 and TRBJ2-2; 7 nucleotides align to TRBD2. The CDR3 covers 15 residues. V was clipped by 1 base and J by 7 bases; unmatched bases: 6. The V gene's germline CDR1 is MNHEY and CDR2 SVGAGI.

This clonotype was observed many times. J is TRBJ2-2 and V is TRBV7-3, with TRBD2 identical over 9 bases. CDR1 and CDR2 (germline): SGHTA, FQGTGA. Trimming at V came to 8 bases and at J to 7 bases, leaving 8 bases not matched to a gene. This CDR3 is built from 14 residues. The CDR3 region is CASAGREGSGELFF. Written as DNA, the CDR3 is TGTGCCAGCGCGGGGCGGGAGGGGAGCGGGGAGCTGTTTTTT.

The V and J genes are TRBV19 and TRBJ1-1; D is undetermined. Trimming took 6 bases from V and 1 from J, leaving 12 bases between them. Looked up from germline, CDR1 is LNHDA and CDR2 is SQIVND (reference sequence). CDR3 length equals 14 residues. CDR3 nucleotide sequence: TGTGCCAGTAGCCTCTTAGGGTCGAACACTGAAGCTTTCTTT. This encodes CASSLLGSNTEAFF.

This chain connects TRBV10-1 to TRBJ2-1; D unclear. Germline V gene lookup returns CDR1 WNHNN and CDR2 SYGVQD (reference sequence). V was trimmed by 6 bases and J by 4 bases, leaving 10 bases between them. CDR3 length equals 13 residues. Here the CDR3 DNA reads TGCGCCAGCAGCAAACTAAAGTACAATGAGCAGTTCTTC. Residues: CASSKLKYNEQFF.

A word on this clonotype: This sequence may be a read error, since a much larger clone differs from it by one base. The chain has TRBV9 and TRBJ2-3; D gene unclear. V lost 3 bases, J lost 1 base, and 18 bases lay in between. Per germline, CDR1 SGDLS and CDR2 YYNGEE. This CDR3 is 17 amino acids long. The CDR3 coding sequence is TGTGCCAGCAGCGCCCGAAGGTCTAGTGAGGGCACAGATACGCAGTATTTT. Amino acids: CASSARRSSEGTDTQYF.

This rearrangement joins TRBV7-3 to TRBJ2-7; TRBD2 aligns across 15 bases. Per germline, CDR1 SGHTA and CDR2 FQGTGA. J gave up 5 bases and V 3 bases, and 8 bases lay outside the gene matches. CDR3 size: 17 residues. The CDR3 region has the DNA TGTGCCAGCAGCTTGGGACTAGCGGGGGGCCTCCTGGACGAGCAGTACTTC. Translation: CASSLGLAGGLLDEQYF. Filled out from reference TRBV7-3 and TRBJ2-7, the complete variable domain reads GAGVSQTPSNKVTEKGKYVELRCDPISGHTALYWYRQSLGQGPEFLIYFQGTGAADDSGLPNDRFFAVRPEGSVSTLKIQRTERGDSAVYLCASSLGLAGGLLDEQYFGPGTRLTVT.

CDR3 residues: CASSSRQRENTGELFF. In DNA form, the CDR3 reads TGTGCCAGCAGCTCTCGACAGAGAGAGAACACCGGGGAGCTGTTTTTT. The V gene is TRBV5-5, the J gene TRBJ2-2, with D perhaps matching TRBD1 (5 bases). V lost 3 bases and J 1 base, leaving 13 bases between the germline ends. The CDR3 loop spans 16 amino acids. Germline V gene sequence: CDR1 SGHKS, CDR2 YYEKEE (reference sequence).

V and J are TRBV19 and TRBJ2-5; D is possibly TRBD1 (6 bases). Per germline, CDR1 LNHDA and CDR2 SQIVND (reference sequence). The CDR3 loop spans 13 amino acids. V lost 7 bases and J lost 2, with 11 bases in between. The CDR3: CASKGTTQETQYF. The CDR3 DNA reads as TGTGCCAGTAAAGGGACAACTCAAGAGACCCAGTACTTC.

The CDR3 spells CASSLDRASGELFF. The CDR3 DNA follows: TGTGCCAGCAGCTTGGACAGGGCATCCGGGGAGCTGTTTTTT. This chain joins TRBV7-2 and TRBJ2-2, with 8 bases that match TRBD1. Per germline, CDR1 SGHTA and CDR2 FQGNSA. This CDR3 has 14 residues. Trimming removed 3 bases from V and 6 bases from J; junction bases left unmatched: 3. The full variable domain, rest sourced from reference TRBV7-2 and TRBJ2-2, is GAGVSQSPSNKVTEKGKDVELRCDPISGHTALYWYRQSLGQGLEFLIYFQGNSAPDKSGLPSDRFSAERTGGSVSTLTIQRTQQEDSAVYLCASSLDRASGELFFGEGSRLTVL.

The chain couples TRBV15 to TRBJ1-2; tentative D call: TRBD1 (5 bases). CDR3 length: 16 amino acids. V lost 0 bases and J 8 bases, leaving 19 bases between the germline ends. Germline lookup yields CDR1 LNHNV and CDR2 YYDKDF (reference sequence). DNA of the CDR3: TGTGCCACCAGCAGAGATCTGGGGCAGGGAGATCGGGGCTACACCTTC. Its translation is CATSRDLGQGDRGYTF.

This clonotype was detected ten times or more. DNA of the CDR3: TGCAGTGCTTTACAGATTCGGTCGACCGGGGAGCTGTTTTTT. Translating it yields CSALQIRSTGELFF. V is TRBV20-1 and J is TRBJ2-2, with no clear D. The CDR3 extends over 14 amino acids. The V gene's germline CDR1 is DFQATT and CDR2 SNEGSKA (reference sequence). Trimming shortened V by 5 bases and J by 5 bases, and 15 bases separated the two germline ends.